This T cell receptor beta chain was recorded in a study of blood T cell repertoires in COVID-19. Study details: From the United States, Italy and Spain came samples of acute and convalescent COVID-19. In each case, the material was cDNA or gDNA derived from T cells, B-cell-depleted T cells, or PBMCs.

V gave up 7 bases and J gave up 6 bases, with 19 bases separating them. CDR1 is MNHEY, CDR2 SMNVEV, per germline (reference sequence). The CDR3 is made up of 15 amino acids. In the study's own analysis: Reference gene primer amplification in the assay estimated nucleated cell counts. TCRdb keeps only in-frame clones here, not all; method: immunoSEQ multiplex PCR. V and J calls and clone size follow that table, whereas D and trimming were derived from the DNA. The data contain roughly 120,000 clones, 90% of them singletons. The chain recombines TRBV27 with TRBJ2-1, with unresolved D. The sample taken for sequencing was peripheral blood. This receptor was identified in a woman aged 45-65 years with acute or convalescent COVID-19. In nucleotides, the CDR3 is TGTGCCAGCAAAAATACCGGATCATGGAGCAATGAGCAGTTCTTC. Translating it yields CASKNTGSWSNEQFF.